Following are 29 T cell receptor beta chains from one sample sequenced in a study of T cell responses to AZD1222 COVID-19 vaccine. Sequencing was performed with immunoSEQ multiplex PCR; in TCRdb, only in-frame clones are kept and a portion is missing. Among 50,000 to 65,000 clones listed, 81% were seen once. Source: peripheral blood, taken 28 days after the second AZD1222 dose. The origin of the receptors is an adult who received the AZD1222 COVID-19 vaccine.

The chain has TRBV6-5 and TRBJ2-7; 7 positions match TRBD2. J lost 6 bases, V lost 8 bases, and 13 bases had no gene match. CDR3 length: 14 amino acids. Per the germline V gene, CDR1 is MNHEY and CDR2 is SVGAGI. In DNA form, the CDR3 reads TGTGCCAGCGCGCAGACTAGCCAGGGAGCCGAGCAGTACTTC. This encodes CASAQTSQGAEQYF.

This clone showed up just a few times. The CDR3 is CASGVSSGANVLTF. In DNA form, the CDR3 reads TGTGCCTCGGGGGTCAGCTCTGGGGCCAACGTCCTGACTTTC. This chain connects TRBV9 to TRBJ2-6, with D possibly being TRBD2 (6 bases). In germline, CDR1 is SGDLS, CDR2 YYNGEE. Trimming shortened V by 10 bases and J by 0 bases, and 11 bases separated the two germline ends. The CDR3 is 14 amino acids.

This sequence joins TRBV4-2 and TRBJ2-7; 7 bases map to TRBD2. The V gene end was trimmed by 4 bases and the J gene end by 0 bases; junction bases not matched to a gene: 12. Germline CDR1 reads LGHNA; CDR2 reads YNFKEQ. This CDR3 is 17 amino acids long. The CDR3 nucleotides are TGTGCCAGCAGCCTAGGTCGATTAGGCGGGGGCTCCTACGAGCAGTACTTC. Its translation is CASSLGRLGGGSYEQYF.

The genes are TRBV7-3 and TRBJ2-2, with D unresolved. This CDR3 region has 12 residues. The V and J ends lost 4 bases and 4 bases respectively, with 4 bases between them. Germline V gene data show CDR1 as SGHTA and CDR2 as FQGTGA. This CDR3 is CASSSSTGELFF. The DNA of the CDR3 is TGTGCCAGCAGCTCAAGCACCGGGGAGCTGTTTTTT.

V usage is TRBV29-1 and J usage is TRBJ2-7, with D perhaps matching TRBD2 (6 bases). Germline V gene lookup returns CDR1 SQVTM and CDR2 ANQGSEA. The CDR3 totals 13 residues. Trimming removed 1 base from V and 3 bases from J, with 10 bases in between. CDR3 nucleotide sequence: TGCAGCGTTGAAGCGGGAGACTTCTACGAGCAGTACTTC. This codes for CSVEAGDFYEQYF.

The V call is TRBV4-1, the J call TRBJ2-1, with 12 bases aligning to TRBD2. CDR3 length: 19 amino acids. Losses at the gene ends were 3 bases for V and 6 bases for J; bases not matched to a gene: 15. Per germline, CDR1 MGHRA and CDR2 YSYEKL. The CDR3 nucleotides are TGCGCCAGCAGCCATCGTTGGCTAGCGGGAGGGCCTCGTTTCAATGAGCAGTTCTTC. Translating it yields CASSHRWLAGGPRFNEQFF.

The chain is built from TRBV5-1 and TRBJ1-4; D gene uncertain. This CDR3 is 13 amino acids long. The V gene's germline CDR1 is SGHRS and CDR2 YFSETQ. V was trimmed by 4 bases and J by 8 bases, leaving 12 bases between them. This chain's CDR3 is CASSRLGGEKLFF. In DNA, the CDR3 is TGCGCCAGCAGCCGACTTGGTGGGGAAAAACTGTTTTTT.

V gene TRBV19 combines with J gene TRBJ2-2, with TRBD1 matching 12 bases. The CDR3 length is 16 residues. Germline V gene data show CDR1 as LNHDA and CDR2 as SQIVND (reference sequence). V lost 2 bases to trimming and J lost 7 bases; unmatched junction nucleotides: 5. Written as DNA, the CDR3 is TGTGCCAGTAGTATATTCGGGACAGGGGGCGACGGGGAGCTGTTTTTT. Protein sequence: CASSIFGTGGDGELFF. Looking up the rest from reference TRBV19 and TRBJ2-2 gives the full variable domain: DGGITQSPKYLFRKEGQNVTLSCEQNLNHDAMYWYRQDPGQGLRLIYYSQIVNDFQKGDIAEGYSVSREKKESFPLTVTSAQKNPTAFYLCASSIFGTGGDGELFFGEGSRLTVL.

In DNA form, the CDR3 reads TGCAGTGCTAGTAAGGACACCTACAATGAGCAGTTCTTC. Protein product: CSASKDTYNEQFF. V gene TRBV20-1 combines with J gene TRBJ2-1, with D possibly being TRBD1 (5 bases). CDR3 size: 13 residues. Trimming removed 3 bases from V and 2 bases from J, with 8 bases in between. From germline, CDR1 is DFQATT and CDR2 SNEGSKA (reference sequence).

The V call is TRBV19, the J call TRBJ1-3; tentative D call: TRBD1 (5 bases). Trimming removed 5 bases from V and 2 bases from J, with 13 bases in between. CDR3 length: 15 amino acids. Germline-derived CDR1 and CDR2 are LNHDA and SQIVND (reference sequence). CDR3 region: CASSLQGRTGNTIYF. CDR3 DNA: TGTGCCAGTAGTCTCCAGGGACGGACTGGAAACACCATATATTTT.

This chain links TRBV28 with TRBJ2-7; D gene unclear. V lost 7 bases, J lost 4 bases, and 17 bases lay in between. Looked up from germline, CDR1 is MDHEN and CDR2 is SYDVKM. This CDR3 spans 14 amino acids. The CDR3 loop is CASTLSGVGYEQYF. The DNA of the CDR3 is TGTGCCAGCACCCTGTCTGGGGTCGGGTACGAGCAGTACTTC.

V usage is TRBV7-2 and J usage is TRBJ2-1; unclear D gene. CDR1 is SGHTA, CDR2 FQGNSA, per germline. The CDR3 is made up of 11 amino acids. Trimming pared 5 bases from V and 6 bases from J, leaving 5 bases between. The CDR3 bases are TGTGCCAGCAGCCCCGCCAATGAGCAGTTCTTC. Protein: CASSPANEQFF.

This clone has only a few counts. The gene calls are TRBV24-1 and TRBJ2-2; D is ambiguous. CDR3 length: 14 amino acids. V was trimmed by 4 bases and J by 1 base, leaving 6 bases between them. Germline CDR1 KGHDR, CDR2 SFDVKD. CDR3: CATSEVGNTGELFF. For the CDR3, the DNA is TGTGCCACCAGTGAAGTAGGGAACACCGGGGAGCTGTTTTTT.

The V call is TRBV5-1, the J call TRBJ2-3; D gene unclear. Between the trimmed V and J ends, which lost 4 bases and 2 bases, there was a span of 8 bases. Germline V CDR1 and CDR2: SGHRS, YFSETQ. The CDR3 has 13 amino acids. CDR3 amino acids: CASSRGYTDTQYF. Written as DNA, the CDR3 is TGCGCCAGCAGCCGCGGATACACAGATACGCAGTATTTT.

The chain couples TRBV9 to TRBJ2-3; no clear D gene. The CDR3 is 14 amino acids. The germline V gene has CDR1 SGDLS and CDR2 YYNGEE. Trimming removed 2 bases from V and 2 bases from J, with 9 bases in between. The chain's CDR3 is CASSVDPSTDTQYF. The DNA for the CDR3 is TGTGCCAGCAGCGTTGACCCTTCCACAGATACGCAGTATTTT.

Concerning this clone itself: The same CDR3 arises from other DNA sequences in this sample as well. The rearrangement uses TRBV4-3 and TRBJ1-4; TRBD1 matches at 9 bases. The J segment lost 8 bases and the V segment lost 3 bases, leaving 4 bases of the junction unmatched. This CDR3 spans 14 amino acids. CDR1 LGHNA and CDR2 YSLEER come from the germline V gene. The CDR3 bases are TGCGCCAGCAGCCAGGGACAGGGTAACGAAAAACTGTTTTTT. Its protein is CASSQGQGNEKLFF.

The chain has TRBV6-2 or TRBV6-3 and TRBJ2-7; D ambiguous. This CDR3 region has 13 residues. The germline CDR1 and CDR2 sequences are MNHEY and SVGEGT. Trimming left V 3 bases short and J 6 bases short, with 12 bases between. This CDR3 reads CASSYPLGSEQYF. CDR3 nucleotide sequence: TGTGCCAGCAGTTATCCCCTGGGCTCCGAGCAGTACTTC.

The chain carries TRBV6-6 and TRBJ1-1, with 10 bases that match TRBD1. CDR1 is MNHNY, CDR2 SVGAGI, per germline (reference sequence). Trimming at V came to 4 bases and at J to 0 bases, leaving 2 bases not matched to a gene. This CDR3 region has 15 residues. DNA for the CDR3: TGTGCCAGCAGTTCCGGGACAGGGGTGAACACTGAAGCTTTCTTT. Protein product: CASSSGTGVNTEAFF.

This chain joins TRBV4-3 and TRBJ2-7, with D perhaps given as TRBD1 or TRBD2 (5 bases each). V lost 0 bases and J 3 bases, leaving 21 bases between the germline ends. This CDR3 is 18 amino acids long. Per the germline V gene, CDR1 is LGHNA and CDR2 is YSLEER. The CDR3 loop reads CASSQDRLAGTGYYEQYF. In nucleotides, the CDR3 is TGCGCCAGCAGCCAAGATAGGTTGGCGGGCACAGGTTACTACGAGCAGTACTTC.

This clone was seen just once. The chain is built from TRBV5-4 and TRBJ1-1; 8 nucleotides match TRBD1. V was pared by 5 bases and J by 0 bases, with 6 bases of the junction left unmatched. From germline, CDR1 is SGHNT and CDR2 YYREEE (reference sequence). The CDR3 totals 15 residues. As DNA, the CDR3 is TGTGCCAGCAGTCGCTGGACAGGGATGAACACTGAAGCTTTCTTT. Protein: CASSRWTGMNTEAFF. The full variable domain, completed using reference TRBV5-4 and TRBJ1-1, is ETGVTQSPTHLIKTRGQQVTLRCSSQSGHNTVSWYQQALGQGPQFIFQYYREEENGRGNFPPRFSGLQFPNYSSELNVNALELDDSALYLCASSRWTGMNTEAFFGQGTRLTVV.

CDR3 sequence reads: CASSLGVGSNQPQHF. The CDR3 DNA reads as TGTGCCAGCAGCTTAGGAGTCGGTAGCAATCAGCCCCAGCATTTT. The chain employs TRBV13 and TRBJ1-5; no clear D. The CDR3 sequence is 15 residues long. Per germline, CDR1 PRHDT and CDR2 FYEKMQ (reference sequence). The ends were cut back, 0 bases at V and 0 bases at J, with 6 bases in the middle.

V gene TRBV18 combines with J gene TRBJ2-2, with 9 bases lining up with TRBD1. The CDR3 covers 14 residues. Germline trimming cut 5 bases from V and 5 bases from J; bases unmatched to any gene: 3. The germline gives CDR1 KGHSH, CDR2 LQKENI. In DNA form, the CDR3 reads TGTGCCAGCTCAGCCGGGACAGGGACCGGGGAGCTGTTTTTT. Translated, it gives CASSAGTGTGELFF.

V gene TRBV10-3 combines with J gene TRBJ2-7; TRBD2 matches 9 bases. The CDR3 spans 17 residues. Germline loops: CDR1 ENHRY, CDR2 SYGVKD. V lost 6 bases and J lost 0; bases outside the gene matches: 12. The CDR3 loop reads CAIRGPSGTDSSYEQYF. The CDR3 coding sequence is TGTGCCATCAGGGGGCCTAGCGGGACGGATAGCTCCTACGAGCAGTACTTC.

The rearrangement links TRBV7-2 to TRBJ2-3; no definite D call. Trimming shortened V by 3 bases and J by 6 bases, and 13 bases separated the two germline ends. CDR1 SGHTA and CDR2 FQGNSA come from the germline V gene. This CDR3 region has 14 residues. CDR3 nucleotide sequence: TGTGCCAGCAGCTTCAGAACCCGTTGGGATACGCAGTATTTT. Amino acids: CASSFRTRWDTQYF.

The gene calls are TRBV28 and TRBJ2-7, with D maybe TRBD1 (7 bases). Germline V gene data show CDR1 as MDHEN and CDR2 as SYDVKM. V was trimmed by 3 bases and J by 6 bases, leaving 21 bases between them. The CDR3 is made up of 16 amino acids. The CDR3, as DNA: TGTGCCAGCAGTTTGAGGAACCAGGGGGGCTCGGGCGAGCAGTACTTC. The encoded protein is CASSLRNQGGSGEQYF.

A single count supports this clone. V usage is TRBV5-1 and J usage is TRBJ1-2; 9 bases agree with TRBD1. Unmatched junction bases numbered 3, after V lost 0 bases and J lost 3 bases. CDR1 SGHRS and CDR2 YFSETQ come from the germline V gene. This CDR3 comprises 15 residues. This chain's CDR3 is CASSLGGTGHYGYTF. The CDR3 region has the DNA TGCGCCAGCAGCTTGGGCGGGACAGGGCACTATGGCTACACCTTC.

This clone came up once. DNA of the CDR3: TGTGCCATCAGTGAGGTGGACAATCAAGCTTTCTTT. Residues: CAISEVDNQAFF. The rearrangement joins TRBV10-3 to TRBJ1-1, with D possibly TRBD1 on 5 matching bases. V lost 2 bases to trimming and J lost 9 bases, with 10 bases between them. Germline CDR1 reads ENHRY; CDR2 reads SYGVKD. The CDR3 length is 12 residues.

The genes are TRBV24-1 and TRBJ2-3; D is unresolved. This CDR3 spans 12 amino acids. Germline CDR1 KGHDR, CDR2 SFDVKD. Trimming took off 2 bases at V and 5 bases at J, with 4 bases between the two ends. The CDR3 DNA is TGTGCCACCAGTGATTGGGTAGATACGCAGTATTTT. Residues: CATSDWVDTQYF.

Notes on this clone: A far larger clone is just one base off, so this is likely a read error. This CDR3 is also generated by other DNA sequences in the sample. This chain joins TRBV7-9 and TRBJ2-1, with TRBD2 identical over 14 bases. The CDR3 is 16 amino acids. From germline, CDR1 is SEHNR and CDR2 FQNEAQ (reference sequence). The CDR3 protein is CASSLSGLAGENEQFF. The DNA for the CDR3 is TGTGCTAGCAGCTTATCGGGACTAGCGGGAGAAAATGAGCAGTTCTTC.